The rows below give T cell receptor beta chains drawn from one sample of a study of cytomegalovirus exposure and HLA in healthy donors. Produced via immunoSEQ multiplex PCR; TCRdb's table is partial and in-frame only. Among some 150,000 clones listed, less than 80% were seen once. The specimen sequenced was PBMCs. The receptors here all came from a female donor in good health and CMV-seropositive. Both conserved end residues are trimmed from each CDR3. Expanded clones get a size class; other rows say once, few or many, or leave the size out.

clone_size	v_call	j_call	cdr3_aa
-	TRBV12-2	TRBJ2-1	APKTKLAGGPRSYNEQF
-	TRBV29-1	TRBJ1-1	SVEEGGTEAF
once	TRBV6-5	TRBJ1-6	ASRITGVAPLH
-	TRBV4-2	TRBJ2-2	ASSSTSGGRKNTGELF
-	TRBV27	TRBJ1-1	ASGQGRTEAF
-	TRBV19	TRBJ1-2	ASSIARTGSYGYT
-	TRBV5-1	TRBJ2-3	ASSRDRATDTQY
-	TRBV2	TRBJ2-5	ASSERTGEETQY
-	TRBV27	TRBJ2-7	ASSTGTGGYEQY
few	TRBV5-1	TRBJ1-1	ASSLRGERILNTEAF
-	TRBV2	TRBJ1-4	ASTLNRQGSEKLF
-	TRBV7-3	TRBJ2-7	ASSFGGLGSEQY
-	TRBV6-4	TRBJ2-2	ASSQTSGRSTGELF
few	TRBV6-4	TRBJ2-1	ASSDHDRGSYNEQF
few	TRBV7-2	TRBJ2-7	ASSSNAPREQY
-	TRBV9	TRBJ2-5	ASNLAGDPGTETQY
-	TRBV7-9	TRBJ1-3	ASSMGQGYTIY
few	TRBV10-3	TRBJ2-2	AIRGQGANTGELF
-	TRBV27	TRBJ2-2	ASRPTTSGGLTGELF
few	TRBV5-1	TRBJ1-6	ASSLEPPRSPLH
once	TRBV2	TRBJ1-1	ASSTGHGEAF
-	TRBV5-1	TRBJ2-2	ASSPVSKTGTPAGNTGELF
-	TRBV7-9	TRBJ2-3	ASSPPGLAATDTQY
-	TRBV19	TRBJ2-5	ASSMAGGLETQY
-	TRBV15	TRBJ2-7	ATSSNRDTYEQY
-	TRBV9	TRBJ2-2	ASSGLGTGELF
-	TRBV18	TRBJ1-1	ASSQSQADTEAF
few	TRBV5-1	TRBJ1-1	ASSLGGNTEAF
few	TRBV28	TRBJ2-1	ASSSLSGSSYNEQF
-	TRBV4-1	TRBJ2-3	ASSQGPLAGGKAITDTQY
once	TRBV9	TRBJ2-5	ASSLSGLQGVSLTETQY
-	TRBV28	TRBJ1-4	ASFPLGVATNEKLF
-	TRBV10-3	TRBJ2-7	AISENAGTGKSYEQY
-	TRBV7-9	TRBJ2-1	SSSLMPSTNNEQF
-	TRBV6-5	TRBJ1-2	ASSYRTGLGYT
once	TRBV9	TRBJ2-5	ASSDPGTGGETQY
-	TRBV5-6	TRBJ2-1	ASSFGRTSIDEQF
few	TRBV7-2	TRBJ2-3	ASSLVVAGGSTDTQY
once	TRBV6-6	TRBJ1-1	ASSYGGMNTEAF
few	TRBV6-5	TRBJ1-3	ASSTGMDTIY
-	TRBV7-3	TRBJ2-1	ASSPSGRTGNEQF